This T cell receptor (beta chain) was captured by sequencing in a study of OX40 agonist ivuxolimab in advanced cancers. The table came from immunoSEQ multiplex PCR; TCRdb's copy has only in-frame clones and leaves some out. Among roughly 32,000 clones listed, roughly 83% were seen once. Note on this clone: Its antigen is unknown.

V lost 6 bases, J lost 6 bases, and 3 bases stayed unmatched. This CDR3 spans 12 amino acids. Germline V CDR1 and CDR2: LNHDA, SQIVND (reference sequence). Study-level findings and limits: Some nonresponders likewise displayed low normalized T-cell clonal expansion.

The sequence derives from an adult with an advanced solid tumor such as melanoma, head and neck, liver or kidney cancer. The gene calls are TRBV19 and TRBJ1-2; 8 positions match TRBD1. The sequencing used CD4+ or CD8+ T cells sorted from blood, collected in a trial of the OX40 agonist ivuxolimab. CDR3 residues: CASRTGQDGYTF. CDR3 coding DNA: TGTGCCAGTAGGACGGGACAGGATGGCTACACCTTC.